What follows are 31 T cell receptor beta chains derived from one specimen sequenced in a study of regulatory T cells in long-lasting Graves disease. Regarding time point: persistent/refractory GD, antithyroid drugs over 5 years with positive TRAb. From PBMCs, RNA was extracted and then used to make the TCR library. Sequencing libraries for TCR beta were prepared with iRepertoire HTBI primers and Arm-PCR of CDR3 regions. Each CDR3 protein gets one entry after TCRdb re-called the multiplex PCR reads with MiXCR. Among hundreds of thousands of distinct CDR3 sequences listed, around 19% were seen once. The sequences come from peripheral blood mononuclear cells (PBMCs), collected when the disease was refractory, from a patient treated with antithyroid drugs. Receptors originate from a female donor with Graves disease.

This clonotype showed up just a few times. CDR3 sequence reads: CASSGTPGGYTF. The CDR3 DNA sequence: TGTGCCAGCAGCGGAACCCCCGGCGGCTACACCTTC. The chain is built from TRBV9 and TRBJ1-2; D unclear. This CDR3 is 12 amino acids long. Germline V gives CDR1 SGDLS, CDR2 YYNGEE. V dropped 3 bases and J dropped 8 bases, with 11 bases sitting between them.

Written as DNA, the CDR3 is TGTGCCAGCAGCCAAGTGGTAGGCGGGGGAAGCACAGATACGCAGTATTTT. This codes for CASSQVVGGGSTDTQYF. This rearrangement joins TRBV3-1 to TRBJ2-3, with 7 bases identical to TRBD2. CDR3 length equals 17 residues. V shed 1 base, J shed 0 bases, and the junction held 7 bases outside the gene matches. The V gene's germline CDR1 is LGHDT and CDR2 YNNKEL (reference sequence).

Of note for this clonotype: Given a much more abundant clone one base away, this may be a read error. This chain joins TRBV6-9 and TRBJ1-4, with D unresolved. Germline V gene sequence: CDR1 MNHGY, CDR2 SVAAGI. This CDR3 is 20 amino acids long. Trimming stripped 2 bases from V and 3 bases from J, with 25 bases between. The CDR3 spells CASSYRGVGRPLAANEKLFF. In DNA, the CDR3 is TGTGCCAGCAGTTATCGCGGGGTCGGACGCCCGTTGGCAGCTAATGAAAAACTGTTTTTT.

This chain joins TRBV4-1 and TRBJ2-5, with unresolved D. The CDR3 has 15 amino acids. CDR1 is MGHRA and CDR2 is YSYEKL in the germline V gene. V was cut by 0 bases and J by 1 base, with 9 bases left in between. As DNA, the CDR3 is TGCGCCAGCAGCCAAGATCGTGGAGTCCAAGAGACCCAGTACTTC. It encodes CASSQDRGVQETQYF.

Regarding this clonotype: Being one base from a much bigger clone, this may be a read error. This rearrangement joins TRBV7-2 to TRBJ1-2; tentative D call: TRBD1 (5 bases). The length of the CDR3 is 13 residues. The V end was cut by 7 bases, the J end by 8 bases, with 17 bases between. Germline V gene data show CDR1 as SGHTA and CDR2 as FQGNSA. DNA for the CDR3: TGTGCCAGCAACCTTGGGGGACTCAGCGGCTACACCTTC. This gives the protein CASNLGGLSGYTF.

This clonotype has a count of ten or more. The V call is TRBV7-9, the J call TRBJ2-5; either TRBD1 or TRBD2 may supply D (5 bases each). CDR1 and CDR2 (germline): SEHNR, FQNEAQ (reference sequence). The CDR3 runs to 14 residues. Trimming removed 3 bases from V and 2 bases from J, with 10 bases in between. The CDR3 DNA reads TGTGCCAGCAGCTTCCGGGACGTACAAGAGACCCAGTACTTC. Protein product: CASSFRDVQETQYF.

This clonotype was counted only a few times. The chain uses TRBV6-1 and TRBJ1-2, with TRBD1 matching over 12 bases. V was pared by 7 bases and J by 3 bases, with 9 bases of the junction left unmatched. This CDR3 is 16 amino acids long. Looked up from germline, CDR1 is MNHNS and CDR2 is SASEGT. CDR3 protein: CASKRDRGQGHYGYTF. In DNA form, the CDR3 reads TGTGCCAGCAAACGGGACAGGGGGCAGGGGCACTATGGCTACACCTTC.

This clonotype occurred many times. The rearrangement joins TRBV28 to TRBJ2-7; 9 nucleotides agree with TRBD2. The CDR3 runs to 20 residues. J was trimmed by 0 bases and V by 4 bases; bases with no gene match: 19. Germline loops: CDR1 MDHEN, CDR2 SYDVKM. CDR3 bases: TGTGCCAGCAGTTACGGCGCCTGGAGGCTAGCGGGGACGCCCTCCTACGAGCAGTACTTC. This gives the protein CASSYGAWRLAGTPSYEQYF.

The chain has TRBV7-2 and TRBJ1-1; 8 bases match TRBD1. CDR1 SGHTA and CDR2 FQGNSA come from the germline V gene. The CDR3 is 16 residues long. Trimming at V came to 1 base and at J to 0 bases, leaving 4 bases not matched to a gene. In nucleotides, the CDR3 is TGTGCCAGCAGCTTAGAGACAGGGGCCCTGAACACTGAAGCTTTCTTT. As protein: CASSLETGALNTEAFF.

The chain uses TRBV6-1 and TRBJ1-5, with 8 bases identical to TRBD1. Germline V gene data show CDR1 as MNHNS and CDR2 as SASEGT. The CDR3 spans 16 residues. Losses at the gene ends were 6 bases for V and 1 base for J; bases not matched to a gene: 8. Here the CDR3 reads CASSPPGTGSNQPQHF. The CDR3 DNA reads TGTGCCAGCAGCCCTCCCGGGACAGGAAGCAATCAGCCCCAGCATTTT.

This clonotype was counted only a few times. The V gene is TRBV12-3 or TRBV12-4, the J gene TRBJ1-4, with D perhaps matching TRBD1 (6 bases). This CDR3 contains 14 residues. The ends were cut back, 1 base at V and 6 bases at J, with 9 bases in the middle. CDR3: CASSLGQGHEKLFF. CDR3 DNA: TGTGCCAGCAGTTTAGGCCAGGGGCATGAAAAACTGTTTTTT.

In its sample, this clonotype was seen a few times. DNA for the CDR3: TGTGCCAGCTCACCCTTAGACGGGGAGACCCAGTACTTC. Translating it yields CASSPLDGETQYF. V gene TRBV18 combines with J gene TRBJ2-5; unclear D gene. Trimming shortened V by 3 bases and J by 5 bases, and 10 bases separated the two germline ends. Germline loops: CDR1 KGHSH, CDR2 LQKENI. The CDR3 sequence is 13 residues long.

This chain joins TRBV10-3 and TRBJ2-7; TRBD2 matches at 14 bases. V gave up 6 bases and J gave up 2 bases; unmatched junction bases: 12. This CDR3 comprises 18 residues. The germline CDR1 and CDR2 sequences are ENHRY and SYGVKD. CDR3 amino acids: CAIRQTSGRAGMTYEQYF. As DNA, the CDR3 is TGTGCCATCAGGCAGACTAGCGGGAGGGCCGGGATGACCTACGAGCAGTACTTC.

This clonotype was counted many times. The CDR3: CASKKGRERNYEQYF. As DNA, the CDR3 is TGTGCCAGCAAAAAGGGGCGGGAACGAAACTACGAGCAGTACTTC. The chain employs TRBV28 and TRBJ2-7; a weak D match, TRBD2 (6 bases). CDR1 and CDR2 from the germline V gene are MDHEN and SYDVKM. Trimming took off 7 bases at V and 3 bases at J, with 19 bases between the two ends. The CDR3 sequence is 15 residues long.

The gene calls are TRBV30 and TRBJ1-1, with D possibly being TRBD1 (6 bases). V was trimmed by 2 bases and J by 0 bases, leaving 13 bases between them. The CDR3 loop spans 15 amino acids. Germline V gene lookup returns CDR1 GTSNPN and CDR2 SVGIG (reference sequence). CDR3 in amino acids: CAWSTQGALNTEAFF. The CDR3 bases are TGTGCCTGGAGTACACAGGGAGCCTTGAACACTGAAGCTTTCTTT.

This clonotype has just a few counts. The chain is built from TRBV29-1 and TRBJ1-4; D ambiguous. This CDR3 has 13 residues. Trimming left V 7 bases short and J 4 bases short, with 13 bases between. Germline V gives CDR1 SQVTM, CDR2 ANQGSEA. CDR3 DNA: TGCAGCGCCTCCGGTCGGCGTAATGAAAAACTGTTTTTT. Translation gives CSASGRRNEKLFF.

A remark on this clonotype: A much larger clone differs by one base, so this may be a read error. This chain uses TRBV12-3 or TRBV12-4 with TRBJ2-2, with D unresolved. The length of the CDR3 is 16 residues. V lost 4 bases to trimming and J lost 0 bases, with 12 bases between them. The CDR3 protein is CASSSPRSANTGELFF. The DNA for the CDR3 is TGTGCCAGCAGTTCTCCCAGGAGCGCGAACACCGGGGAGCTGTTTTTT.

This clonotype was detected many times. J is TRBJ2-7 and V is TRBV28, with D possibly called TRBD1 or TRBD2 (6 bases each). V was cut by 5 bases and J by 4 bases, with 15 bases left in between. This CDR3 is built from 14 residues. CDR1 is MDHEN and CDR2 is SYDVKM in the germline V gene. The CDR3 reads CASSTLRGRYEQYF. The CDR3, as DNA: TGTGCCAGCAGTACCCTTAGGGGGAGGTACGAGCAGTACTTC.

This CDR3 reads CASSRLGGLHEQYF. The CDR3 coding sequence is TGCGCCAGCAGCCGACTCGGGGGGCTCCACGAGCAGTACTTC. This chain uses TRBV4-1 with TRBJ2-7, with D possibly matching TRBD2 (7 bases). The germline V and J ends were trimmed by 4 bases and 5 bases, with 15 bases remaining between them. The CDR3 consists of 14 residues. Germline values: CDR1 MGHRA, CDR2 YSYEKL.

This clonotype was seen at least ten times. This rearrangement joins TRBV5-1 to TRBJ2-7; D possibly uses TRBD1 or TRBD2 (6 bases each). The CDR3 sequence is 13 residues long. The ends were cut back, 2 bases at V and 3 bases at J, with 9 bases in the middle. Germline V gene lookup returns CDR1 SGHRS and CDR2 YFSETQ. CDR3 in amino acids: CASSLEGGYEQYF. CDR3 sequence (DNA): TGCGCCAGCAGCTTAGAGGGGGGCTACGAGCAGTACTTC. The whole variable domain, filled in from reference TRBV5-1 and TRBJ2-7, reads KAGVTQTPRYLIKTRGQQVTLSCSPISGHRSVSWYQQTPGQGLQFLFEYFSETQRNKGNFPGRFSGRQFSNSRSEMNVSTLELGDSALYLCASSLEGGYEQYFGPGTRLTVT.

The table lists this clonotype with a few counts. The J gene is TRBJ1-3, the V gene TRBV4-1; D is unresolved. This CDR3 has 14 residues. Germline CDR1 MGHRA, CDR2 YSYEKL. V lost 1 base to trimming and J lost 3 bases, with 7 bases between them. This chain's CDR3 is CASSQGSYGNTIYF. The CDR3 nucleotides read TGCGCCAGCAGCCAAGGCAGTTATGGAAACACCATATATTTT.

This clonotype was counted at least ten times. This chain uses TRBV6-5 with TRBJ1-4; TRBD1 matches at 9 bases. After removal of 2 bases from V and 8 bases from J, the junction contained 6 bases not matched to a gene. CDR1 is MNHEY and CDR2 is SVGAGI in the germline V gene. The CDR3 is made up of 15 amino acids. The CDR3 loop is CASSYHRQGEEKLFF. CDR3 bases: TGTGCCAGCAGTTACCATCGACAGGGGGAGGAAAAACTGTTTTTT.

The rearrangement joins TRBV25-1 to TRBJ2-5, with D possibly TRBD2 on 6 matching bases. The J call may be mistaken, given a closer DNA end match to TRBJ2-7. The CDR3 extends over 13 amino acids. Germline CDR1 MGHDK, CDR2 SYGVNS. The CDR3 DNA reads as TGTGCCACAACTCCCGGGACTTACTACGAGCAGTACTTC. It encodes CATTPGTYYEQYF.

This clonotype was seen at least ten times. The rearrangement links TRBV12-3 or TRBV12-4 to TRBJ1-2; TRBD1 agrees at 7 bases. The CDR3 is made up of 15 amino acids. J gave up 6 bases and V 6 bases, and 13 bases lay outside the gene matches. The CDR3 coding sequence is TGTGCCAGCAGCCCCGGAGGGGACAGCTTGGATGGCTACACCTTC. Its translation is CASSPGGDSLDGYTF.

In this sample, this clonotype turned up many times. The chain couples TRBV11-3 to TRBJ2-6; D call uncertain. The V and J ends lost 4 bases and 11 bases respectively, with 12 bases between them. This CDR3 spans 13 amino acids. Germline values: CDR1 SGHNT, CDR2 YENEEA. CDR3 DNA sequence: TGTGCCAGCAGCTCCACCCGTAGGGACGTCCTGACTTTC. Translation: CASSSTRRDVLTF.

This clonotype appeared many times. The chain employs TRBV7-3 and TRBJ2-2, with 10 bases that match TRBD1. In germline, CDR1 is SGHTA, CDR2 FQGTGA. The CDR3 is 18 amino acids. Unmatched junction bases numbered 9, after V lost 5 bases and J lost 0 bases. In DNA, the CDR3 is TGTGCCAGCAGCACCAGACAGGGGGCAATATCGAACACCGGGGAGCTGTTTTTT. Protein: CASSTRQGAISNTGELFF.

To note about this clonotype: A much larger clone differs from this one at a single base, so this may be a read error. The gene calls are TRBV12-3 or TRBV12-4 and TRBJ2-7, with TRBD2 matching over 7 bases. V lost 4 bases, J lost 3 bases, and 6 bases stayed unmatched. The CDR3 is made up of 14 amino acids. The CDR3 coding sequence is TGTGCCAGCAGTTCCGGGGCTAGCGGCTACGAGCAGTACTTC. Amino acids: CASSSGASGYEQYF.

This clonotype has a count of ten or more. This sequence joins TRBV29-1 and TRBJ1-1, with a weak D call TRBD1 (5 bases). CDR1 is SQVTM and CDR2 is ANQGSEA in the germline V gene. The CDR3 has 13 amino acids. V was pared by 3 bases and J by 0 bases, with 8 bases between. CDR3 nucleotide sequence: TGCAGCGTTGAGCAGGGCCTGAACACTGAAGCTTTCTTT. Protein product: CSVEQGLNTEAFF.

The chain couples TRBV9 to TRBJ1-2, with 7 bases fitting TRBD1. CDR1 and CDR2 (germline): SGDLS, YYNGEE. V lost 0 bases, J lost 3 bases, and 14 bases stayed unmatched. The CDR3 is 18 amino acids. The CDR3 region is CASSVASTGAGGYYGYTF. Here the CDR3 DNA reads TGTGCCAGCAGCGTAGCCTCAACCGGGGCAGGGGGGTACTATGGCTACACCTTC.

To note about this clonotype: One end of the junction is discordant with germline, which a read error may explain. The chain combines TRBV6-5 with TRBJ2-7; D is unresolved. This CDR3 spans 12 amino acids. Germline CDR1 MNHEY, CDR2 SVGAGI. CDR3 in amino acids: CASRYSSYEQYF. Here the CDR3 DNA reads TGTGCCAGCAGATACTCTTCCTACGAGCAGTACTTC.

At least ten counts were recorded for this clonotype. This CDR3 reads CASSSLSGRSGELFF. Written as DNA, the CDR3 is TGTGCCAGCAGTTCCCTTAGCGGGAGGTCCGGGGAGCTGTTTTTT. This chain joins TRBV28 and TRBJ2-2, with 10 positions matching TRBD2. This CDR3 contains 15 residues. The germline V gene encodes CDR1 MDHEN and CDR2 SYDVKM. After removal of 4 bases from V and 6 bases from J, the junction contained 5 bases not matched to a gene.